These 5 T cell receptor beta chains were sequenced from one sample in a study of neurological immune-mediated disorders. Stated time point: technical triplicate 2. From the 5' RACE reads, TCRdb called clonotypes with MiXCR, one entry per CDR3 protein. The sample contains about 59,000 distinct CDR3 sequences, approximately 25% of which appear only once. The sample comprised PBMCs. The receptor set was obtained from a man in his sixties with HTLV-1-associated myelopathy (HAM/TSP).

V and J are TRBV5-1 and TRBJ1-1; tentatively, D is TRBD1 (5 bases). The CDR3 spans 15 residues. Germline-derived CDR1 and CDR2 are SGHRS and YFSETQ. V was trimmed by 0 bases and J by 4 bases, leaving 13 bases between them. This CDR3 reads CASSLVGEGSTEAFF. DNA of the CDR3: TGCGCCAGCAGCTTGGTAGGTGAGGGGTCCACTGAAGCTTTCTTT.

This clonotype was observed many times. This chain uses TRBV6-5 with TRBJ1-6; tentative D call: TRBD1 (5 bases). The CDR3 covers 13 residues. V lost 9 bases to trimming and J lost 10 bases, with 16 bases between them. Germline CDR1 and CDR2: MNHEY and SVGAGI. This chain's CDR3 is CASRDGRGSPLHF. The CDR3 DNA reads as TGTGCCAGTCGGGACGGGAGAGGGTCACCCCTCCACTTT.

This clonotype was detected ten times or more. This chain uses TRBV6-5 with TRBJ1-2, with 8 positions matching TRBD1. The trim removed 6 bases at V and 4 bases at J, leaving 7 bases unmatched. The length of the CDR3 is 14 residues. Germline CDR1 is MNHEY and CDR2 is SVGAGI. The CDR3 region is CASSRDRSSYGYTF. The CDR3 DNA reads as TGTGCCAGCAGCCGGGACAGGTCGAGCTATGGCTACACCTTC.

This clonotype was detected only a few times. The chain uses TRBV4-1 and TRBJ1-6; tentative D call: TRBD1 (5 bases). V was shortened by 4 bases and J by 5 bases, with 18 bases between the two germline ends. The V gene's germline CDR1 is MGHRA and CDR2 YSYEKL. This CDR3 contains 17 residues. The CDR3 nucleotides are TGCGCCAGCAGCCGAGGGGCCAGCGGGGCGGATAATTCACCCCTCCACTTT. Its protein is CASSRGASGADNSPLHF.

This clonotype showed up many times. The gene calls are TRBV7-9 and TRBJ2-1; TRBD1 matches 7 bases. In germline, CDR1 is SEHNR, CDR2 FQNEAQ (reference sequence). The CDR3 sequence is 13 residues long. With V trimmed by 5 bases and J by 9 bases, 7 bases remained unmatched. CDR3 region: CASSATGSGEQFF. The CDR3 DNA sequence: TGTGCCAGCAGCGCGACAGGGTCTGGTGAGCAGTTCTTC.